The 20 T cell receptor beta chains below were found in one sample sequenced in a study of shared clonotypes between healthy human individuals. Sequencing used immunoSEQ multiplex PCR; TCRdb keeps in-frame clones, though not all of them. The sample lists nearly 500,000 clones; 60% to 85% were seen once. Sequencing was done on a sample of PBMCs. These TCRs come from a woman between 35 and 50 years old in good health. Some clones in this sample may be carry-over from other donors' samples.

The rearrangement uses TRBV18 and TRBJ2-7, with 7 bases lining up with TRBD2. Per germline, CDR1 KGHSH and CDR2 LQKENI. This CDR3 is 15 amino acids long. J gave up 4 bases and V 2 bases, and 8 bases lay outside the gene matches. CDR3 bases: TGTGCCAGCTCACCATCCGGCGGGAGATCGTACGAGCAGTACTTC. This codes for CASSPSGGRSYEQYF.

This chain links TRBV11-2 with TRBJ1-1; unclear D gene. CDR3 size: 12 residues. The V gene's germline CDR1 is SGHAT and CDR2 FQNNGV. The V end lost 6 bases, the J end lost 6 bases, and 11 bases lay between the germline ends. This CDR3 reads CASSRRVPEAFF. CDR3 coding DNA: TGTGCCAGCAGTAGAAGGGTGCCTGAAGCTTTCTTT.

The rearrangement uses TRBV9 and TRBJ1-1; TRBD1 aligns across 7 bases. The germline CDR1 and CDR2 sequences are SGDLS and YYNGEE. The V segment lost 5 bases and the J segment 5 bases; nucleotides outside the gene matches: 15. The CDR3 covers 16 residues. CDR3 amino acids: CASSGGQGETRTEAFF. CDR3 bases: TGTGCCAGCAGTGGGGGCCAGGGGGAGACTCGGACTGAAGCTTTCTTT.

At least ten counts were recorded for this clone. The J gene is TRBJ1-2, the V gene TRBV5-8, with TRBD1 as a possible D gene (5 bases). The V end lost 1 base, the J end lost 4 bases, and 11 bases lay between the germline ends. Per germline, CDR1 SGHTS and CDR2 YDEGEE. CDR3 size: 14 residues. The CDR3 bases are TGTGCCAGCAGCTTGCTAGGGGAAGCCTATGGCTACACCTTC. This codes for CASSLLGEAYGYTF.

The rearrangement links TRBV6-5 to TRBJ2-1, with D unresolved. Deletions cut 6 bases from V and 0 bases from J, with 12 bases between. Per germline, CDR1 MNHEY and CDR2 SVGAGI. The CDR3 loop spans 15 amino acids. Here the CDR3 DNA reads TGTGCCAGCAGACCTCAACCCTCCTCCTACAATGAGCAGTTCTTC. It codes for CASRPQPSSYNEQFF.

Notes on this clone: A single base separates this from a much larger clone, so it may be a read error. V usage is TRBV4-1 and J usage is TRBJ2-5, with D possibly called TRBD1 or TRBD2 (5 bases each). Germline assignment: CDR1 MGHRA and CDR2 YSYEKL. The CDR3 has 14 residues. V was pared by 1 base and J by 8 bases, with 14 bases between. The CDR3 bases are TGCGCCAGCAGCCAAGCGATTAGCTGGGACACCCAGTACTTC. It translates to CASSQAISWDTQYF.

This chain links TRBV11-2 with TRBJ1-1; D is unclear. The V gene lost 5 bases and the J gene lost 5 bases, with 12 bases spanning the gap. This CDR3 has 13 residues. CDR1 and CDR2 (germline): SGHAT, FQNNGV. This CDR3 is CASSPRRGTEAFF. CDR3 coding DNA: TGTGCCAGCAGCCCAAGACGAGGGACTGAAGCTTTCTTT.

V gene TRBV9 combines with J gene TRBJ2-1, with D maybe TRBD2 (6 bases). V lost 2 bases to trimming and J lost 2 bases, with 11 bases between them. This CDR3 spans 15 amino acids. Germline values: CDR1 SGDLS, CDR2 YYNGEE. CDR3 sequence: CASSVVAETYNEQFF. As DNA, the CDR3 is TGTGCCAGCAGCGTTGTAGCGGAGACCTACAATGAGCAGTTCTTC.

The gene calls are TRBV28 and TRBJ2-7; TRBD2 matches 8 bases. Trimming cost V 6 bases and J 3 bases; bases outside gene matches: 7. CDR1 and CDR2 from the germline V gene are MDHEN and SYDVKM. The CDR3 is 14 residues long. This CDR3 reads CASSLGTRGYEQYF. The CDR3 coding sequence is TGTGCCAGCAGCCTTGGGACTAGGGGCTACGAGCAGTACTTC.

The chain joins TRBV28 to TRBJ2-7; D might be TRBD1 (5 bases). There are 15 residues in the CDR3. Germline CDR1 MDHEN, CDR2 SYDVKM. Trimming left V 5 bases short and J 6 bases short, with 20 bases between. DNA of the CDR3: TGTGCCAGCAGTCCACGGACACGTCCTAACTCCGAGCAGTACTTC. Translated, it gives CASSPRTRPNSEQYF.

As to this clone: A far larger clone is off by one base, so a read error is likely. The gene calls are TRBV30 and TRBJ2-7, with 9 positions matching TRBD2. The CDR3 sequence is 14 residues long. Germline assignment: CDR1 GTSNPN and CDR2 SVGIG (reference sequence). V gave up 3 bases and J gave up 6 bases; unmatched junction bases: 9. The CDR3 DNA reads TGTGCCTGGAGGCCCTGGCGGGAGGGCTGCGAGCAGTACTTC. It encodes CAWRPWREGCEQYF. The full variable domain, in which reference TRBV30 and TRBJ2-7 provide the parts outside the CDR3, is SQTIHQWPATLVQPVGSPLSLECTVEGTSNPNLYWYRQAAGRGLQLLFYSVGIGQISSEVPQNLSASRPQDRQFILSSKKLLLSDSGFYLCAWRPWREGCEQYFGPGTRLTVT.

CDR3 in DNA: TGTGCCACCAGTACTTCAGGGGATCGGGCAGATACGCAGTATTTT. Translation gives CATSTSGDRADTQYF. The chain joins TRBV15 to TRBJ2-3; D possibly corresponds to TRBD1 (6 bases). The germline V gene has CDR1 LNHNV and CDR2 YYDKDF (reference sequence). The CDR3 is made up of 15 amino acids. V was trimmed by 6 bases and J by 4 bases, leaving 17 bases between them.

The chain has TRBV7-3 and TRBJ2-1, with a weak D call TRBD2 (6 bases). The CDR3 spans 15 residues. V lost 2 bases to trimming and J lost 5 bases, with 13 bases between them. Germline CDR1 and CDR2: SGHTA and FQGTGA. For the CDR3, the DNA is TGTGCCAGCAGCTTAGACACACGGACTAACAATGAGCAGTTCTTC. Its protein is CASSLDTRTNNEQFF.

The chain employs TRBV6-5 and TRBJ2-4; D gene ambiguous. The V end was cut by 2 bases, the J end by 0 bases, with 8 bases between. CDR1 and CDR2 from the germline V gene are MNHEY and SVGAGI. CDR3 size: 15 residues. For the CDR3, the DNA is TGTGCCAGCAGTTACGGGGTAGCAGCCAAAAACATTCAGTACTTC. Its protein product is CASSYGVAAKNIQYF.

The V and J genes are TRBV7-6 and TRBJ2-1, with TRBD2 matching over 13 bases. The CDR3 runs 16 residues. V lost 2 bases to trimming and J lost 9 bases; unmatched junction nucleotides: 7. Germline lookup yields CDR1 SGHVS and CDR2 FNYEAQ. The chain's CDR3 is CASSLTGLAGVGEQFF. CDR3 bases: TGTGCCAGCAGCTTAACCGGACTAGCGGGAGTGGGTGAGCAGTTCTTC. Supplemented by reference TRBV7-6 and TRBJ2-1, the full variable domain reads GAGVSQSPRYKVTKRGQDVALRCDPISGHVSLYWYRQALGQGPEFLTYFNYEAQQDKSGLPNDRFSAERPEGSISTLTIQRTEQRDSAMYRCASSLTGLAGVGEQFFGPGTRLTVL.

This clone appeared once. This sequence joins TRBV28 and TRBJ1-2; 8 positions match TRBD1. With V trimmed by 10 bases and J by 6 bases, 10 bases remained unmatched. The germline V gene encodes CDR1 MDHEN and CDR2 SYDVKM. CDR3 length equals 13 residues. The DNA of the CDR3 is TGTGCCACCTACCTCAACAGGGGGAATGGCTACACCTTC. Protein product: CATYLNRGNGYTF.

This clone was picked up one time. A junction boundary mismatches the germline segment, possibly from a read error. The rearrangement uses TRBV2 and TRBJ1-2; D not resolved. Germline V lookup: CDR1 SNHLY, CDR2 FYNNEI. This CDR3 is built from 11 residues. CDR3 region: CASSARTHPPF. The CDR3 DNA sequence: TGTGCCAGCAGTGCGAGGACCCACCCACCCTTC.

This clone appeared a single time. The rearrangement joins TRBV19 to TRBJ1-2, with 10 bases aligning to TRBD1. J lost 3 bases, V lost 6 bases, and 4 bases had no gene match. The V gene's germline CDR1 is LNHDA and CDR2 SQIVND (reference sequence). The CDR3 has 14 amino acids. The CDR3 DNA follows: TGTGCCAGTAGACCCGGGACAGGGGACTATGGCTACACCTTC. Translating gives CASRPGTGDYGYTF.

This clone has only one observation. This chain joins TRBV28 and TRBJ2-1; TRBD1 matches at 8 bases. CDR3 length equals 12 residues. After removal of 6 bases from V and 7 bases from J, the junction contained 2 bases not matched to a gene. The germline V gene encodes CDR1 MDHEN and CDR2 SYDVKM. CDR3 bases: TGTGCCAGCAGGACAGGGGTTAATGAGCAGTTCTTC. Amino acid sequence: CASRTGVNEQFF.

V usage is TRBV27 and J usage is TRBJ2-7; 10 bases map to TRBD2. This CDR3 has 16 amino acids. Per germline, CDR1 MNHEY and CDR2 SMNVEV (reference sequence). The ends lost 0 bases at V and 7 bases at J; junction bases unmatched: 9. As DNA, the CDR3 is TGTGCCAGCAGTTTATCGCGGGCTAGCGGGGGCGGTGAGCAGTACTTC. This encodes CASSLSRASGGGEQYF.